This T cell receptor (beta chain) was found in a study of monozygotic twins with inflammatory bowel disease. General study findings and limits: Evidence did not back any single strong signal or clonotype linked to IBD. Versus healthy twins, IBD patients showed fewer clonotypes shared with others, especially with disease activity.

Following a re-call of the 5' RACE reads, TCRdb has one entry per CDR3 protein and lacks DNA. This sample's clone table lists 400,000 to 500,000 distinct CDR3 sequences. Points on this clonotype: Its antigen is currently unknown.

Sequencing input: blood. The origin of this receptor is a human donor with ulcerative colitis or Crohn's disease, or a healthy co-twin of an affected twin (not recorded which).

CDR3 sequence: CSVGSRVNTGELFF. V usage is TRBV29-1 and J usage is TRBJ2-2. Germline-derived CDR1 and CDR2 are SQVTM and ANQGSEA. CDR3 length: 14 residues.